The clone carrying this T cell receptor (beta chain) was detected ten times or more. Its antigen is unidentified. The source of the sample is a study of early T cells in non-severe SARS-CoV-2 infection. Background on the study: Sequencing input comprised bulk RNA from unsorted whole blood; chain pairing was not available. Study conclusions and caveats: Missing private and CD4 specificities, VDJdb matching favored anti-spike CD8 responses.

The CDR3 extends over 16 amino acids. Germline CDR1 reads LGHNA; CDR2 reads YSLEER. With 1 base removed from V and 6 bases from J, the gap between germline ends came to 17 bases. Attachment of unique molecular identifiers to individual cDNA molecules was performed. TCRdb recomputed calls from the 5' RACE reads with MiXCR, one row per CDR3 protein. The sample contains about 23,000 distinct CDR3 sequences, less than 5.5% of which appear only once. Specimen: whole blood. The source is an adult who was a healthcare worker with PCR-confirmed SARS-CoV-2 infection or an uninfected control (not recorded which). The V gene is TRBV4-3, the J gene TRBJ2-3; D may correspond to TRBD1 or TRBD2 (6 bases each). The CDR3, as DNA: TGCGCCAGCAGCCAAGCCGGTTCGGGGGCGGCTGATACGCAGTATTTT. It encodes CASSQAGSGAADTQYF.